The 7 T cell receptor beta chains below all came from one sample that was sequenced in a study of neoadjuvant anti-PD-1 for oral cavity cancer. Time point given: after neoadjuvant nivolumab, at surgical resection. The data were produced by immunoSEQ multiplex PCR, yet TCRdb's version contains in-frame clones alone and is incomplete. The sample has some 40,000 clones, approximately 40% seen once. This sample comprised tumor tissue, obtained after nivolumab (anti-PD-1) treatment. These receptors all stem from a person aged 40-85 years with oral cavity squamous cell carcinoma.

This clone was seen once. The chain's CDR3 is CASSRGGTSGAYEQYF. The CDR3 coding sequence is TGTGCCAGCAGTAGGGGGGGGACTAGCGGCGCCTACGAGCAGTACTTC. This chain connects TRBV6-6 to TRBJ2-7; 11 bases agree with TRBD2. The junction had 8 bases not matched to a gene; V was cut back by 5 bases and J by 2 bases. CDR1 and CDR2 (germline): MNHNY, SVGAGI (reference sequence). The CDR3 is made up of 16 amino acids.

The V and J genes are TRBV5-8 and TRBJ2-1; 12 bases fit TRBD2. The CDR3 covers 15 residues. Germline V gene lookup returns CDR1 SGHTS and CDR2 YDEGEE. V was clipped by 0 bases and J by 6 bases; unmatched bases: 1. The CDR3 coding sequence is TGTGCCAGCAGCTTGGGGACTAGCGGGGCCAATGAGCAGTTCTTC. Translating gives CASSLGTSGANEQFF.

The chain is built from TRBV7-9 and TRBJ1-3; D unresolved. This CDR3 contains 14 residues. In germline, CDR1 is SEHNR, CDR2 FQNEAQ (reference sequence). V was shortened by 5 bases and J by 4 bases, with 12 bases between the two germline ends. DNA for the CDR3: TGTGCCAGCAGCCCACTGCGGCTCGGAAACACCATATATTTT. Amino acid sequence: CASSPLRLGNTIYF.

This chain joins TRBV5-1 and TRBJ2-2, with TRBD2 identical over 9 bases. CDR1 is SGHRS and CDR2 is YFSETQ in the germline V gene. With 0 bases clipped from V and 1 base from J, the junction kept 4 bases outside the gene matches. This CDR3 spans 17 amino acids. Here the CDR3 DNA reads TGCGCCAGCAGCTTGGCCAGTAGCGGGGGGAACACCGGGGAGCTGTTTTTT. Translation gives CASSLASSGGNTGELFF.

This clone turned up a few times. This chain connects TRBV30 to TRBJ2-6, with no clear D. Looked up from germline, CDR1 is GTSNPN and CDR2 is SVGIG (reference sequence). V was clipped by 0 bases and J by 2 bases, with 8 bases between them. The CDR3 has 15 amino acids. This CDR3 reads CAWSVSHAGANVLTF. The CDR3 coding sequence is TGTGCCTGGAGTGTAAGCCACGCTGGGGCCAACGTCCTGACTTTC.

This clone came up a few times. The chain joins TRBV2 to TRBJ2-1; D uncertain. CDR3 length: 13 residues. The V gene lost 3 bases and the J gene lost 5 bases, with 8 bases spanning the gap. Germline V lookup: CDR1 SNHLY, CDR2 FYNNEI. The CDR3: CASSDALNNEQFF. DNA of the CDR3: TGTGCCAGCAGTGATGCCCTCAACAATGAGCAGTTCTTC.

The chain uses TRBV30 and TRBJ2-1; 9 bases are a match to TRBD2. The CDR3 is made up of 15 amino acids. The V gene end was trimmed by 2 bases and the J gene end by 6 bases; junction bases not matched to a gene: 8. Germline CDR1 and CDR2: GTSNPN and SVGIG (reference sequence). The CDR3 DNA follows: TGTGCCTGGAGTAAGCTAGCGGGAAAGGTCAATGAGCAGTTCTTC. The encoded protein is CAWSKLAGKVNEQFF.